The 4 T cell receptor beta chains below come from one sample, sequenced in a study of blood T cells in healthy people across ages. For the second PCR, which ran for roughly 6 to 11 cycles, a sample-barcoded 5' primer and a J-beta primer mix were used. TCRdb reanalysed the 5' RACE reads using MiXCR and keeps one entry per CDR3 protein. The data show fewer than 1,000,000 distinct CDR3 sequences, around 45% seen once. The sequenced material came from blood. Receptor source: a man older than 75 in good health.

The rearrangement joins TRBV21-1 to TRBJ2-7; the table gives TRBD1 as D, unverified against the DNA. TRBV21-1 is assigned pseudogene status. This CDR3 has 16 amino acids. CDR3 residues: CASSKVGDSVTYEQYF. The CDR3 region has the DNA TGTGCCAGCAGCAAAGTGGGGGACAGCGTGACCTACGAGCAGTACTTC.

V and J are TRBV18 and TRBJ2-7; D gene uncertain. The DNA end favors TRBJ2-5, so the J call may be wrong. The CDR3 sequence is 12 residues long. Germline lookup yields CDR1 KGHSH and CDR2 LQKENI. The CDR3 region has the DNA TGTGCCAGCTCACGACGGGCAGAGACCCAGTACTTC. Its translation: CASSRRAETQYF.

This chain uses TRBV11-1 with TRBJ2-7; 7 bases fit TRBD1. The junction had 12 bases not matched to a gene; V was cut back by 3 bases and J by 7 bases. Germline CDR1 and CDR2: SGHAT and FQDESV (reference sequence). This CDR3 has 15 residues. Here the CDR3 DNA reads TGTGCCAGCAGCTTGCAAGGGGGCGCAGTAGGAGAGCAGTACTTC. Protein product: CASSLQGGAVGEQYF. The entire variable domain, with the rest obtained from reference TRBV11-1 and TRBJ2-7, is as follows: EAEVAQSPRYKITEKSQAVAFWCDPISGHATLYWYRQILGQGPELLVQFQDESVVDDSQLPKDRFSAERLKGVDSTLKIQPAELGDSAMYLCASSLQGGAVGEQYFGPGTRLTVT.

The sample holds one count of this clonotype. A read error may explain this, as a much larger clone is one base away. The gene calls are TRBV7-6 and TRBJ2-7, with unresolved D. Germline loops: CDR1 SGHVS, CDR2 FNYEAQ. The CDR3 has 13 residues. The CDR3 reads CASSLAARYGQYF. Here the CDR3 DNA reads TGTGCCAGCAGCTTAGCTGCTCGGTACGGGCAGTACTTC.